This entry concerns a single TCR beta chain. Trimming shortened V by 6 bases and J by 6 bases, and 15 bases separated the two germline ends. The CDR3 length is 14 residues. The V gene's germline CDR1 is SNHLY and CDR2 FYNNEI. The data are from a study of blood T cell repertoires in COVID-19. Across the study: The cDNA or gDNA used as material had been derived from T cells, B-cell-depleted T cells, or PBMCs.

Cohorts were based on clinical histories the participants reported. Sequencing was performed with immunoSEQ multiplex PCR; in TCRdb, only in-frame clones are kept and a portion is missing. Of 200,000 to 250,000 clones in the sample, roughly 90% were seen once. The sequenced material came from PBMCs or T cells enriched from blood (not recorded which). This TCR came from a woman under 40 with acute COVID-19. The rearrangement joins TRBV2 to TRBJ1-5; D possibly corresponds to TRBD1 (6 bases). The CDR3 nucleotides read TGTGCCAGCAGGTTACAGGGAGGGGGTCAGCCCCAGCATTTT. Its translation is CASRLQGGGQPQHF. Based on the CDR3 plus reference TRBV2 and TRBJ1-5, the full variable domain is EPEVTQTPSHQVTQMGQEVILRCVPISNHLYFYWYRQILGQKVEFLVSFYNNEISEKSEIFDDQFSVERPDGSNFTLKIRSTKLEDSAMYFCASRLQGGGQPQHFGDGTRLSIL.